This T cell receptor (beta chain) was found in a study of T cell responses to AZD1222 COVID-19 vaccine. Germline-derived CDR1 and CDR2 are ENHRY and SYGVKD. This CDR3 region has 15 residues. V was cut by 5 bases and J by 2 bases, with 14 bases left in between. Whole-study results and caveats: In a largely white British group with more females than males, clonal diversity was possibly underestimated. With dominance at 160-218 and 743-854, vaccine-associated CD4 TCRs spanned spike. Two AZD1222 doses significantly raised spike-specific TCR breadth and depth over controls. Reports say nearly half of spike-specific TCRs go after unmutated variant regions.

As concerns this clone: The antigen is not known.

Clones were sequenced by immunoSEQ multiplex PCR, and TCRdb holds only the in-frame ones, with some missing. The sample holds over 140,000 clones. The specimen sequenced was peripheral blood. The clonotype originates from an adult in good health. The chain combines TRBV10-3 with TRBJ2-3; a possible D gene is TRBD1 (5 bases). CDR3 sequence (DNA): TGTGCCATCAGTCAGGGAAACACTTACACAGATACGCAGTATTTT. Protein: CAISQGNTYTDTQYF.